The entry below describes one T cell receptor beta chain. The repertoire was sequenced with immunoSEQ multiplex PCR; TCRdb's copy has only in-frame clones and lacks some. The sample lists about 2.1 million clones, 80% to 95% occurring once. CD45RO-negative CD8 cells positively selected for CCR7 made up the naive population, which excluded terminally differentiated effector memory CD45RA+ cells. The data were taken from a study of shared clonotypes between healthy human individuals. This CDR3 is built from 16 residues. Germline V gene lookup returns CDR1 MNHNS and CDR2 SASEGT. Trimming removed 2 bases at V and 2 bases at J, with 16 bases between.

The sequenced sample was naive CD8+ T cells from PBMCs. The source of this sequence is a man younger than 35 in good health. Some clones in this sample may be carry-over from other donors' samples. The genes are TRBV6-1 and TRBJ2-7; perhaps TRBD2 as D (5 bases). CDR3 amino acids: CASSEYPNGEAYEQYF. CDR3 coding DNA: TGTGCCAGCAGTGAATATCCCAACGGGGAAGCCTACGAGCAGTACTTC.